This TCR beta chain was profiled in a study of T cells in Graves' hyperthyroidism and ophthalmopathy. Study overall: The initial diagnosis was the point when peripheral blood was collected, ahead of any treatment. Whole-study results and caveats: Most expanded thyroid clonotypes above 0.001 recurred in blood.

From germline, CDR1 is SGHRS and CDR2 YFSETQ. V was shortened by 0 bases and J by 4 bases, with 10 bases between the two germline ends. This CDR3 spans 15 amino acids. Researchers amplified the TCR beta CDR3 regions from RNA transcripts. During a first-round RT-PCR of the TCR CDR3, the HTBI primer set was used. TCRdb analysed the multiplex PCR reads with MiXCR anew, one entry per CDR3 protein. Among some 400,000 distinct CDR3 sequences listed, about a fifth were seen once. This clonotype has ten or more counts. Its target is not known. A patient was excluded if there was uncontrolled infection, other autoimmune disease, pregnancy or lactation.

This rearrangement joins TRBV5-1 to TRBJ2-2; perhaps TRBD2 as D (5 bases). This TCR came from a woman aged 18-35 years with Graves' hyperthyroidism. Sequenced sample: blood. CDR3 residues: CASSLEKGSTGELFF. The CDR3 DNA follows: TGCGCCAGCAGCTTGGAAAAAGGGAGCACCGGGGAGCTGTTTTTT.